The entry that follows covers one TCR beta chain sequence. The data originate from a study of blood T cell repertoires in COVID-19. Overall study context: T cells, B-cell-depleted T cells, or PBMCs supplied cDNA or gDNA.

Profiling relied on immunoSEQ multiplex PCR, and the TCRdb table lists in-frame clones only, not all of them. The table has 200,000 to 250,000 clones, roughly 85% seen once. CDR1 and CDR2 (germline): MGHRA, YSYEKL. The CDR3 is 17 amino acids. After removal of 1 base from V and 2 bases from J, the junction contained 3 bases not matched to a gene. Participants, roughly 18 to 90 years old, spanned about two dozen US areas. Clinical history as reported by participants underpinned cohort assignment. People in the exposed group encountered a COVID-19 case within 2 weeks before entering the study. J is TRBJ2-3 and V is TRBV4-1; TRBD2 matches at 13 bases. The receptor comes from a woman in her thirties or forties who had been exposed to COVID-19. The sample taken for sequencing was PBMCs or T cells enriched from blood (not recorded which). In nucleotides, the CDR3 is TGCGCCAGCAGCCAAGGGGGACTAGCGGGGACCACAGATACGCAGTATTTT. Protein: CASSQGGLAGTTDTQYF.